The clone carrying this T cell receptor beta chain was detected a few times. The antigen is undetermined. Both 60 Vbeta primers and 13 Jbeta primers went into the PCR. As originally analysed: Counted up in a later analysis, unique TCR beta chains came to approximately 83 million, with around 12 million shared. The assay was immunoSEQ multiplex PCR, and TCRdb's table has in-frame clones only and misses some. V, J and clone size were drawn from that table, and D and trimming were deduced from the DNA. The sample has fewer than 200,000 clones, around 75% seen once; the top ten hold 1.8%. With 5 bases clipped from V and 5 bases from J, the junction kept 15 bases outside the gene matches. The CDR3 loop spans 17 amino acids. Germline CDR1 reads SGHAT; CDR2 reads FQNNGV. The sample is drawn from a study of cytomegalovirus exposure and HLA in healthy donors. In the study overall: In an earlier analysis, approximately 120 million unique TCR beta sequences were found from about 179 million T cells. Around 78 million unique TCRs, all from HLA-typed donors, were included in an early release of the data.

Points from the study as a whole: A later analysis showed HLA-associated TCR beta chains outstripping equally common others in clonal expansion.

This receptor was identified in a woman aged 25 to 39 in good health and CMV-seronegative. The chain employs TRBV11-2 and TRBJ2-5; 9 positions match TRBD2. The source material was PBMCs. In DNA, the CDR3 is TGTGCCAGCAGCCCTAGGGGGGCGGGAGGGCGGGGGGAGACCCAGTACTTC. Translated, it gives CASSPRGAGGRGETQYF.